Listed below are T cell receptor beta chains from one sample, sequenced in a study of cytomegalovirus exposure and HLA in healthy donors. Measured with immunoSEQ multiplex PCR; TCRdb has only the in-frame clones, and not every one. The table has fewer than 150,000 clones, 78% seen once. Sequencing used PBMCs. The source of these receptors is a male donor in good health and CMV-seronegative. The CDR3 runs from the conserved cysteine through the conserved F or W. The D gene is left open where the match is weak. The size field is filled for only some rows; it gives once, few, many or a size class.

D gene | J gene | V gene | clone size | CDR3 protein | CDR3 DNA
NA | TRBJ1-2 | TRBV6-5 | NA | CASRTFTGYYGYTF | TGTGCCAGCAGAACCTTTACAGGGTACTATGGCTACACCTTC
TRBD2 | TRBJ2-1 | TRBV9 | once | CASSVGLAEYNEQFF | TGTGCCAGCAGCGTAGGGCTAGCGGAATACAATGAGCAGTTCTTC
NA | TRBJ2-1 | TRBV4-1 | NA | CASSQATGGGAGGLWQFF | TGCGCCAGCAGCCAAGCTACAGGGGGCGGAGCGGGAGGGTTATGGCAGTTCTTC
NA | TRBJ1-4 | TRBV2 | NA | CASSGDLHRVPNEKLFF | TGTGCCAGCAGTGGAGATTTGCACAGAGTACCTAACGAAAAACTGTTTTTT
TRBD1 | TRBJ2-7 | TRBV5-1 | NA | CASSPKTGSNEQYF | TGCGCCAGCAGCCCAAAGACAGGGAGCAACGAGCAGTACTTC
NA | TRBJ2-3 | TRBV18 | NA | CASSPAFRADTQYF | TGTGCCAGCTCACCCGCATTTCGGGCAGATACGCAGTATTTT
TRBD1 | TRBJ2-7 | TRBV19 | once | CASSITPPGTGGHEQYF | TGTGCCAGTAGTATTACCCCGCCGGGGACAGGGGGGCACGAGCAGTACTTC
TRBD1 | TRBJ1-2 | TRBV9 | NA | CARGTGTQTHYGYTF | TGTGCCAGGGGGACAGGAACCCAAACCCACTATGGCTACACCTTC
NA | TRBJ2-2 | TRBV4-1 | NA | CASSQDPLVSGTGELFF | TGCGCCAGCAGCCAAGACCCCCTAGTATCCGGCACCGGGGAGCTGTTTTTT
TRBD2 | TRBJ2-5 | TRBV4-2 | NA | CASSLGTSGRETQYF | TGTGCCAGCAGTCTTGGGACTAGCGGACGGGAGACCCAGTACTTC
TRBD1 | TRBJ1-2 | TRBV10-3 | NA | CAISEFRDSIYGYTF | TGTGCCATCAGTGAGTTCCGGGACAGCATCTATGGCTACACCTTC
NA | TRBJ1-3 | TRBV27 | NA | CARSPDPGGIGNTIYF | TGTGCCCGCAGTCCCGACCCGGGGGGGATTGGAAACACCATATATTTT
NA | TRBJ2-7 | TRBV7-6 | NA | CASSLASLQRYEQYF | TGTGCCAGCAGCTTAGCTAGCCTACAACGCTACGAGCAGTACTTC
TRBD2 | TRBJ2-1 | TRBV6-4 | once | CASSSGELGKQFF | TGTGCCAGCAGCAGCGGGGAGCTAGGGAAGCAGTTCTTC
TRBD2 | TRBJ2-7 | TRBV6-5 | NA | CASSSVSGSSIYEQYF | TGTGCCAGCAGTTCCGTAAGCGGGAGCTCTATCTACGAGCAGTACTTC
NA | TRBJ2-2 | TRBV29-1 | NA | CSARGVAGELFF | TGCAGCGCCAGGGGCGTCGCCGGGGAGCTGTTTTTT
NA | TRBJ2-2 | TRBV29-1 | NA | CSAQRERGELFF | TGCAGCGCCCAAAGGGAGCGCGGGGAGCTGTTTTTT
NA | TRBJ2-5 | TRBV6-6 | few | CASSYGGNQETQYF | TGTGCCAGCAGTTATGGCGGGAACCAAGAGACCCAGTACTTC
TRBD2 | TRBJ2-7 | TRBV6-1 | NA | CASSLTSGGAEQYF | TGTGCCAGCAGCCTCACTAGCGGGGGGGCCGAGCAGTACTTC
NA | TRBJ2-7 | TRBV10-3 | NA | CAIREAVLAYEQYF | TGTGCCATCAGGGAGGCAGTCTTGGCCTACGAGCAGTACTTC
NA | TRBJ1-3 | TRBV10-2 | NA | CASTPGGGGNTIYF | TGCGCCAGCACTCCCGGGGGTGGTGGAAACACCATATATTTT
TRBD2 | TRBJ2-5 | TRBV15 | NA | CATSSGGLAAETQYF | TGTGCCACCAGCAGTGGGGGACTAGCTGCGGAGACCCAGTACTTC
NA | TRBJ1-5 | TRBV30 | NA | CAWSVRARGGQPQHF | TGTGCCTGGAGTGTACGGGCCAGGGGCGGTCAGCCCCAGCATTTT
TRBD2 | TRBJ2-3 | TRBV7-2 | NA | CASSLGAGGRTQYF | TGTGCCAGCAGCTTAGGAGCGGGGGGGAGAACGCAGTATTTT
NA | TRBJ2-5 | TRBV11-1 | once | CASSFGETQYF | TGTGCCAGCAGCTTCGGAGAGACCCAGTACTTC
TRBD1 | TRBJ1-1 | TRBV7-9 | NA | CASSLAPGQGWTEAFF | TGTGCCAGCAGCCTTGCCCCGGGACAGGGGTGGACTGAAGCTTTCTTT
TRBD2 | TRBJ2-3 | TRBV10-1 | NA | CASSGLADLFTDTQYF | TGCGCCAGCAGTGGCCTAGCGGACCTATTCACAGATACGCAGTATTTT
NA | TRBJ1-2 | TRBV4-1 | few | CASSQDQNSGYGYTF | TGTGCCAGCAGCCAAGATCAGAACAGTGGGTATGGCTACACCTTC
NA | TRBJ2-7 | TRBV6-6 | NA | CASTRGAGIYEQYF | TGTGCCAGCACCCGAGGCGCGGGAATCTACGAGCAGTACTTC
NA | TRBJ1-5 | TRBV18 | NA | CASSPSSERYQPQHF | TGTGCCAGCTCACCATCCTCAGAAAGATATCAGCCCCAGCATTTT
TRBD2 | TRBJ2-1 | TRBV5-6 | NA | CASSSQLTSGGEQFF | TGTGCCAGCAGCTCCCAGTTGACTAGCGGCGGGGAGCAGTTCTTC
TRBD1 | TRBJ2-1 | TRBV18 | NA | CASSPIGRDRTQFF | TGTGCCAGCTCACCCATCGGAAGGGACAGGACGCAGTTCTTC